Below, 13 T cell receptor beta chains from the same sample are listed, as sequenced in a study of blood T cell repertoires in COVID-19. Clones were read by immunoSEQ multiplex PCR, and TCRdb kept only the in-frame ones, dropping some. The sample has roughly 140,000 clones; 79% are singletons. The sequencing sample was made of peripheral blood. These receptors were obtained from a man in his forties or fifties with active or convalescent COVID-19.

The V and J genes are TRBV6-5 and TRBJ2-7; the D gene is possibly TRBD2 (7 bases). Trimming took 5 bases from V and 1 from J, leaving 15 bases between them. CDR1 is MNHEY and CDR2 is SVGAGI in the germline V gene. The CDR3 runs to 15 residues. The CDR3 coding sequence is TGTGCCAGCAGTCTGACGCGGGGGCCGTCCTACGAGCAGTACTTC. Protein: CASSLTRGPSYEQYF.

The CDR3 loop reads CASSPPQQPQHF. Here the CDR3 DNA reads TGTGCCAGCAGTCCCCCTCAGCAGCCCCAGCATTTT. The V and J genes are TRBV28 and TRBJ1-5; the D is unclear. V lost 5 bases and J 7 bases, leaving 9 bases between the germline ends. The CDR3 extends over 12 amino acids. CDR1 MDHEN and CDR2 SYDVKM come from the germline V gene.

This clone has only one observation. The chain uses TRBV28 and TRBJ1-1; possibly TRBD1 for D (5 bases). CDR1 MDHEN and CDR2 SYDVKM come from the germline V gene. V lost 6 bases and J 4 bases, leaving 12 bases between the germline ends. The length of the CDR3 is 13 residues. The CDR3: CASRVGGRTEAFF. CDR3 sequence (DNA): TGTGCCAGCAGAGTGGGGGGACGCACTGAAGCTTTCTTT.

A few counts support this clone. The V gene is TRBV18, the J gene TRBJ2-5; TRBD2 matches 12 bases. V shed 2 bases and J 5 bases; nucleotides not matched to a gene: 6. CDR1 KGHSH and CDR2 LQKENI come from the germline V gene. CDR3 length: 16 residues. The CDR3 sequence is CASSPRGLAGGETQYF. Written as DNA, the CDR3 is TGTGCCAGCTCACCAAGGGGACTAGCGGGCGGGGAGACCCAGTACTTC.

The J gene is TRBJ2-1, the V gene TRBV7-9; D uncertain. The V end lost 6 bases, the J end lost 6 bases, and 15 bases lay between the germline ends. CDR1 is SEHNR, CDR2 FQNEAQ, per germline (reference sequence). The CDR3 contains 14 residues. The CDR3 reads CASSQSFIANEQFF. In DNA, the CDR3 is TGTGCCAGCAGTCAAAGCTTTATAGCCAATGAGCAGTTCTTC. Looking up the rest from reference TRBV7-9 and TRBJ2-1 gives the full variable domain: DTGVSQNPRHKITKRGQNVTFRCDPISEHNRLYWYRQTLGQGPEFLTYFQNEAQLEKSRLLSDRFSAERPKGSFSTLEIQRTEQGDSAMYLCASSQSFIANEQFFGPGTRLTVL.

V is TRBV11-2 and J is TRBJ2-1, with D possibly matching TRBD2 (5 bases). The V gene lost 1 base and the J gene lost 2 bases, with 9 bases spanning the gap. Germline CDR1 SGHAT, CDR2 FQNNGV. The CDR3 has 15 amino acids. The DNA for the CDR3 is TGTGCCAGCAGCTTAGGAGCGGTTACCTACAATGAGCAGTTCTTC. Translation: CASSLGAVTYNEQFF.

Written as DNA, the CDR3 is TGTGCCAGCAGTTTCAGGGGACAGGACTACAATGAGCAGTTCTTC. Its translation is CASSFRGQDYNEQFF. J is TRBJ2-1 and V is TRBV7-6, with 8 nucleotides matching TRBD1. Trimming at V came to 6 bases and at J to 3 bases, leaving 7 bases not matched to a gene. CDR1 and CDR2 (germline): SGHVS, FNYEAQ. CDR3 size: 15 residues.

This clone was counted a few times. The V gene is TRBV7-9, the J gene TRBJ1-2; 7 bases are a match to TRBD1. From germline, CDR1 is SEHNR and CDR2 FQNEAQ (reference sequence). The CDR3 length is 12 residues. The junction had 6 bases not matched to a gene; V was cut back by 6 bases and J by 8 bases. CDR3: CASRATGDGYTF. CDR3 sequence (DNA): TGTGCCAGCAGAGCAACAGGGGACGGCTACACCTTC.

CDR3 nucleotides: TGTGCCAGCAGCTTGGGGACAGGGTACGAGCAGTACTTC. This translates into CASSLGTGYEQYF. V usage is TRBV7-2 and J usage is TRBJ2-7, with TRBD1 matching 9 bases. J lost 4 bases, V lost 3 bases, and 1 base had no gene match. The CDR3 covers 13 residues. CDR1 is SGHTA, CDR2 FQGNSA, per germline.

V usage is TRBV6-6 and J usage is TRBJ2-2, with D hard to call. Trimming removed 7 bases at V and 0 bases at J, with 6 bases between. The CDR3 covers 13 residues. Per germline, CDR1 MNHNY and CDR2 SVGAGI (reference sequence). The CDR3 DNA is TGTGCCAGCACCAGAACGAACACCGGGGAGCTGTTTTTT. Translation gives CASTRTNTGELFF.

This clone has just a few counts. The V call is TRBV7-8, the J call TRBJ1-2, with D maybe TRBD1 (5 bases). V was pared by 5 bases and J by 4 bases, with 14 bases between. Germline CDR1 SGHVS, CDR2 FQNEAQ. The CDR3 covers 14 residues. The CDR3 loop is CASSIGGRVYGYTF. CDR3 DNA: TGTGCCAGCAGCATCGGGGGAAGGGTCTATGGCTACACCTTC. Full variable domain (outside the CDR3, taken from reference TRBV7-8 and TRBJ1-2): GAGVSQSPRYKVAKRGQDVALRCDPISGHVSLFWYQQALGQGPEFLTYFQNEAQLDKSGLPSDRFFAERPEGSVSTLKIQRTQQEDSAVYLCASSIGGRVYGYTFGSGTRLTVV.

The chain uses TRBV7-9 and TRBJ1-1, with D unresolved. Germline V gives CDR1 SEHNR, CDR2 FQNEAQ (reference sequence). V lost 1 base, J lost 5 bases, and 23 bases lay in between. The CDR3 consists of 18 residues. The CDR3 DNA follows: TGTGCCAGCAGCTTAGAGGTGGGAGGACGTGGAGAAGGTACTGAAGCTTTCTTT. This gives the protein CASSLEVGGRGEGTEAFF.

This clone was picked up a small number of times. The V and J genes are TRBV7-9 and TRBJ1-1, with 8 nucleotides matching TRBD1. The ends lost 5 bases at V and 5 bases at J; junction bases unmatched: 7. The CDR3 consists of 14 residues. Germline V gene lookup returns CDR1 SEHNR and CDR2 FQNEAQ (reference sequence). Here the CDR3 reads CASSITGTGTEAFF. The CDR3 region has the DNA TGTGCCAGCAGCATCACCGGGACAGGAACTGAAGCTTTCTTT.